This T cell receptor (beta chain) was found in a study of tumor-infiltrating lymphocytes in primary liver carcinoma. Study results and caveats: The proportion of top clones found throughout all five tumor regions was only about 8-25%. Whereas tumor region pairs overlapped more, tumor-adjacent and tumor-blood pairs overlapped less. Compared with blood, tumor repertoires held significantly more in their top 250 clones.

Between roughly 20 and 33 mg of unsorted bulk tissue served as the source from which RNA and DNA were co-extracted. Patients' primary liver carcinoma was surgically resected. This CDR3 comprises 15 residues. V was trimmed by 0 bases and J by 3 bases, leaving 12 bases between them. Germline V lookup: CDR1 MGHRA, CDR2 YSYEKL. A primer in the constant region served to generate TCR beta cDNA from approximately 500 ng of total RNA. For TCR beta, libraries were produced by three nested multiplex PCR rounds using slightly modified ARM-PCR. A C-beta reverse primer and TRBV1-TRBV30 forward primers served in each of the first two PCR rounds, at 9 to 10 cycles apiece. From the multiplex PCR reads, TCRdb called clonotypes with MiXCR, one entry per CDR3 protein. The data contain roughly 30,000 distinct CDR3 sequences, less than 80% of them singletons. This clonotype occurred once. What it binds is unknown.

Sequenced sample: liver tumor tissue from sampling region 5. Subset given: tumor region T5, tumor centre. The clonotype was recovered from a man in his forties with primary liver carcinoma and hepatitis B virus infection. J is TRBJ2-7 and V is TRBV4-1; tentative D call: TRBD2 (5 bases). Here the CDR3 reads CASSQDFGGDYEQYF. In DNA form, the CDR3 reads TGCGCCAGCAGCCAAGATTTCGGAGGTGACTACGAGCAGTACTTC.